Listed below are T cell receptor beta chains from one sample, sequenced in a study of OX40 agonist ivuxolimab in advanced cancers. The protocol was immunoSEQ multiplex PCR, while the TCRdb copy is restricted to in-frame clones and leaves out a portion. This sample has some 90,000 clones; approximately 90% occur once, and the top ten carry approximately 1.2%. Sequenced material: CD4+ or CD8+ T cells sorted from blood, taken in a trial of the OX40 agonist ivuxolimab. The receptors were sampled from an adult with an advanced solid tumor such as melanoma, head and neck, liver or kidney cancer. The CDR3 runs from the conserved cysteine through the conserved F or W. The order of the fields is V gene, J gene, CDR3 protein.

TRBV30	TRBJ1-2	CAWSIPGRGDRGYTF
TRBV28	TRBJ2-3	CASSFGKTQYF
TRBV5-6	TRBJ2-1	CASSPAPSGGIEQFF
TRBV7-2	TRBJ2-1	CASSLYGIRGNEQFF
TRBV18	TRBJ2-5	CASSAIAAQETQYF
TRBV6-6	TRBJ2-1	CASSPGLAGGALEQFF
TRBV29-1	TRBJ2-1	CSAGQGGLNEQFF
TRBV5-1	TRBJ1-2	CASSLMLGGKDGYTF
TRBV7-2	TRBJ1-4	CASSPPGVTNQKLFF
TRBV19	TRBJ1-3	CASSIGGRGFSGNTIYF
TRBV9	TRBJ2-1	CASSVEAASYNEQFF
TRBV5-5	TRBJ1-1	CASSLGPTANTEAFF
TRBV5-5	TRBJ2-2	CASSSSGRNTGELFF
TRBV28	TRBJ2-2	CASRPRDSRSTGELFF
TRBV11-3	TRBJ2-3	CASSFSGSSTDTQYF
TRBV10-1	TRBJ2-1	CASSSGGLRYNEQFF
TRBV11-3	TRBJ2-7	CASSPDGSRRYF
TRBV18	TRBJ2-7	CASSPSGTGGSEQYF
TRBV6-5	TRBJ2-2	CASSGLSGELFF
TRBV9	TRBJ2-3	CASGGFTDTQYF
TRBV19	TRBJ2-5	CASRKLREGETQYF
TRBV7-8	TRBJ1-5	CASSSQWGGQPQHF
TRBV19	TRBJ1-4	CASSIFGTGNEKLFF
TRBV9	TRBJ2-5	CASSEGLAGLTQYF
TRBV18	TRBJ2-7	CASSPRGYEQYF
TRBV28	TRBJ2-6	CASSHRGSGANVLTF